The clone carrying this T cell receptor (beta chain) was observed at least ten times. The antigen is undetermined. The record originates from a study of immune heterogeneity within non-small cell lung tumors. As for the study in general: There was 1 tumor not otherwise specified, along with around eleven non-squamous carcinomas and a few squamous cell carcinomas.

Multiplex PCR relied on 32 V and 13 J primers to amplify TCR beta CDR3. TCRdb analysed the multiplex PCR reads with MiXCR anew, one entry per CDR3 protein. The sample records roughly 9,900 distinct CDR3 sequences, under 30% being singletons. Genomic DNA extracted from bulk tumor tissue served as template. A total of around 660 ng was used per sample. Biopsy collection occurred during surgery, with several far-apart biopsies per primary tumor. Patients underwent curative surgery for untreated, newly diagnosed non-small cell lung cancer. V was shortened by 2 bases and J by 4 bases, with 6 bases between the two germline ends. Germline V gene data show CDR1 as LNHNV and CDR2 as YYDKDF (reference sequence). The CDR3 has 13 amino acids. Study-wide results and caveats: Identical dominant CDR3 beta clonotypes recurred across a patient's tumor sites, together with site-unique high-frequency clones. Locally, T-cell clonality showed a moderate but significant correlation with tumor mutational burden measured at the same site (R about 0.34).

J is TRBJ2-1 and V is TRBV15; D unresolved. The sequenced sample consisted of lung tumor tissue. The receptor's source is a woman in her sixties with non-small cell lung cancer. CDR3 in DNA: TGTGCCACCAGCAGACCGGGTTACAATGAGCAGTTCTTC. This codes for CATSRPGYNEQFF.